This T cell receptor (beta chain) was obtained from a study of blood T cell repertoires in COVID-19. Background on the study: The origin of the acute and convalescent COVID-19 samples was the United States, Italy and Spain. PBMCs, B-cell-depleted T cells, or T cells provided the cDNA or gDNA that made up the material.

The repertoire was sequenced with immunoSEQ multiplex PCR; TCRdb's copy has only in-frame clones and lacks some. The sample has approximately 61,000 clones; 65% to 85% are singletons. The germline gives CDR1 SEHNR, CDR2 FQNEAQ (reference sequence). The V gene lost 7 bases and the J gene lost 1 base, with 19 bases spanning the gap. The CDR3 spans 16 residues. Sequencing used peripheral blood. The chain uses TRBV7-9 and TRBJ2-5; D is ambiguous. The source of this sequence is a woman between 70 and 85 years old with acute or convalescent COVID-19. The CDR3 DNA sequence: TGTGCCAGCAACCCTATTTTCCGGGTCCCCCAAGAGACCCAGTACTTC. Protein: CASNPIFRVPQETQYF.